This TCR beta chain was retrieved from a study of cytomegalovirus exposure and HLA in healthy donors. General observations from the study: Altogether, some 160 TCR beta chains were recorded as cytomegalovirus-associated. That first-cohort TCR clusters tended to co-occur in the approximately 120 validation repertoires was found in a later analysis.

To note about this clone: Its antigen remains unknown.

The donors were part of the validation cohort of fewer than 150 subjects. That cohort was separate from the first cohort, which comprised about 670 subjects. TCRdb's table, derived via immunoSEQ multiplex PCR, lists solely in-frame clones and lacks some. The table has about 130,000 clones, around 94% seen once; the top ten hold around 1.3%. V lost 3 bases to trimming and J lost 4 bases, with 10 bases between them. The CDR3 sequence is 13 residues long. The germline gives CDR1 SGDLS, CDR2 YYNGEE. The TCR originated in a woman between 18 and 29 years old in good health and CMV-seronegative. The chain carries TRBV9 and TRBJ1-1, with TRBD1 as a possible D gene (6 bases). Sequences were obtained from PBMCs. The chain's CDR3 is CASSALTGTEAFF. In DNA form, the CDR3 reads TGTGCCAGCAGCGCCCTGACAGGCACTGAAGCTTTCTTT.